These T cell receptor beta chains were read from a single sample in a study of T cells in Graves' hyperthyroidism and ophthalmopathy. TCRdb re-called the multiplex PCR reads through MiXCR, storing one row per CDR3 protein. The table shows about 420,000 distinct CDR3 sequences, with roughly 15% occurring only once. Sequenced material: blood. Receptors originate from a woman aged 18-29 years with Graves' hyperthyroidism. Each CDR3 is given with its conserved first and last residue. Each record gives: D gene, clone size, V gene, J gene, CDR3 DNA, CDR3 protein. The D gene is left open where the match is weak. Some rows have no size entry. The others give once, few or many, or a class for an expanded clone.

TRBD2	many	TRBV7-2	TRBJ2-7	TGTGCCAGCAGCCTCCGAAAACCACTAGCGGGAGACGAGCAGTACTTC	CASSLRKPLAGDEQYF
.	.	TRBV7-9	TRBJ2-1	TGTGCCAGCAGCTTTTCCCCCGACAATGAGCAGTTCTTC	CASSFSPDNEQFF
TRBD2	few	TRBV7-8	TRBJ2-1	TGTGCCAGCAGCTTAGTGGCGGGAGTGGATAATGAGCAGTTCTTC	CASSLVAGVDNEQFF
TRBD2	few	TRBV5-6	TRBJ2-3	TGTGCCAGCAGCCCGGGACTAGCGGGAGATACGCAGTATTTT	CASSPGLAGDTQYF
TRBD2	few	TRBV27	TRBJ2-5	TGTGCCAGCAGTTTAACGACTAGCGGTCGAGAGACCCAGTACTTC	CASSLTTSGRETQYF
.	.	TRBV12-3/TRBV12-4	TRBJ2-1	TGTGCCAGCACCCCTCCCCGGCTCTACAATGAGCAGTTCTTC	CASTPPRLYNEQFF
.	many	TRBV6-2/TRBV6-3	TRBJ2-7	TGTGCCAGCAGTTACGGTGGATCGTTAAGCTCCTACGAGCAGTACTTC	CASSYGGSLSSYEQYF
TRBD2	many	TRBV6-2/TRBV6-3	TRBJ2-7	TGTGCCAGCAGTCCAATTAGCGGGAGGACCTACGAGCAGTACTTC	CASSPISGRTYEQYF
.	many	TRBV20-1	TRBJ1-1	TGCAGTGCTAGAGATGAGGGTCCAACAAACACTGAAGCTTTCTTT	CSARDEGPTNTEAFF
.	.	TRBV7-2	TRBJ1-6	TGTGCCAGCAGCTTAGTTTCAGAGGGTGACTCACCCCTCCACTTT	CASSLVSEGDSPLHF
.	many	TRBV2	TRBJ1-2	TGTGCCAGCAGTGGGGTAGGCGGCTACACCTTC	CASSGVGGYTF
.	few	TRBV6-1	TRBJ2-1	TGTGCCAGCAGTGCTCCGAAGGGAGGAAAGTCCTACAATGAGCAGTTCTTC	CASSAPKGGKSYNEQFF
.	.	TRBV20-1	TRBJ1-5	TGCAGTGCTGACCCCTCCGGTAATCAGCCCCAGCATTTT	CSADPSGNQPQHF
TRBD1	many	TRBV30	TRBJ1-1	TGTGCCTGGAGTCCCCAGGACAGGGGGCCCACTGAAGCTTTCTTT	CAWSPQDRGPTEAFF
.	few	TRBV27	TRBJ2-7	TGTGCCAGCAGTTTATCCTTTAATAGCGGCCGACCCTACGAGCAGTACTTC	CASSLSFNSGRPYEQYF
TRBD1	.	TRBV29-1	TRBJ2-5	TGCAGCGTAGGGGGACAGGGGGCCGCGGAGACCCAGTACTTC	CSVGGQGAAETQYF
.	few	TRBV15	TRBJ1-4	TGTGCCACCAGCAGAGAGGGACGGTCGAATGAAAAACTGTTTTTT	CATSREGRSNEKLFF
.	.	TRBV20-1	TRBJ1-5	TGCAGTGCTAGAAGGGGTAGTGCCCAGGATCAGCCCCAGCATTTT	CSARRGSAQDQPQHF
.	many	TRBV3-1	TRBJ1-1	TGTGCCAGCAGCCAAGCGGTAGAGAACACTGAAGCTTTCTTT	CASSQAVENTEAFF
.	.	TRBV5-1	TRBJ1-1	TGCGCCAGCAGAATGGGGGCGGGGAACACTGAAGCTTTCTTT	CASRMGAGNTEAFF
.	many	TRBV7-8	TRBJ1-2	TGTGCCAGCAGCTTAACTTTAGGGGATACGGACTATGGCTACACCTTC	CASSLTLGDTDYGYTF
.	.	TRBV10-3	TRBJ2-2	TGTGCCATCAGTGATCAGGTGAAGGACTTCGGGGAGCTGTTTTTT	CAISDQVKDFGELFF
TRBD2	many	TRBV27	TRBJ2-2	TGTGCCAGCCACGGACTAGCGGGAGGGGCCGGGGAGCTGTTTTTT	CASHGLAGGAGELFF
TRBD2	many	TRBV25-1	TRBJ2-7	TGTGCCAGCAGTGAAAGTAGCGGGAGGTACGAGCAGTACTTC	CASSESSGRYEQYF
.	many	TRBV11-1	TRBJ2-7	TGTGCCAGCAGCTTATCCGGCGGGAACGAGCAGTACTTC	CASSLSGGNEQYF